This T cell receptor beta chain was identified in a study of Ad26.COV2.S vaccination and SARS-CoV-2 variants. Clones were sequenced by immunoSEQ multiplex PCR, and TCRdb holds only the in-frame ones, with some missing. The sample holds roughly 700,000 clones; around 90% are singletons and the top ten take approximately 1.5%. V dropped 6 bases and J dropped 5 bases, with 22 bases sitting between them. The CDR3 is 16 residues long. CDR1 is MNHEY and CDR2 is SMNVEV in the germline V gene (reference sequence). The treatment denotes: roughly 20 received Ad26.COV2.S at low or high dose, single or two shots; 5 received placebo; per-sample allocation not given. Day 63 after the first injection of vaccine or placebo was the sampling time. Boston provided a donor who was an adult aged 18-55 years. This clone was counted only a few times.

The clonotype was recovered from a person between 18 and 60 years old who received the Ad26.COV2.S COVID-19 vaccine or a placebo. The V and J genes are TRBV27 and TRBJ1-2; no clear D. Source: peripheral blood, taken in a trial of Ad26.COV2.S vaccine versus placebo. The DNA for the CDR3 is TGTGCCAGCAGCCGGAAGCGGTCCGACCCCGTTTATGGCTACACCTTC. Translation: CASSRKRSDPVYGYTF.